These 31 T cell receptor beta chains originate from one sample sequenced in a study of cytomegalovirus exposure and HLA in healthy donors. Amplification used 60 Vbeta primers and 13 Jbeta primers. Libraries were prepared by immunoSEQ multiplex PCR; TCRdb keeps only in-frame clonotypes and omits some of them. The sample contains 70,000 to 95,000 clones, 70% to 90% of which appear only once. Sequencing used PBMCs. These receptors all come from a man younger than 30 in good health and CMV-seronegative.

The V gene is TRBV7-2, the J gene TRBJ2-3; D remains ambiguous. Germline V gene sequence: CDR1 SGHTA, CDR2 FQGNSA. The V end lost 8 bases, the J end lost 3 bases, and 12 bases lay between the germline ends. The CDR3 is made up of 13 amino acids. The CDR3 here is CASSHRTTDTQYF. Here the CDR3 DNA reads TGTGCCAGCTCCCATCGAACTACAGATACGCAGTATTTT.

The sample holds one count of this clone. V is TRBV10-1 and J is TRBJ1-5; 7 bases line up with TRBD1. Germline V gene lookup returns CDR1 WNHNN and CDR2 SYGVQD (reference sequence). CDR3 length equals 14 residues. Trimming at V came to 7 bases and at J to 1 base, leaving 4 bases not matched to a gene. The CDR3 is CASKNRGSNQPQHF. The CDR3 DNA reads TGCGCCAGCAAAAACAGGGGAAGCAATCAGCCCCAGCATTTT.

The V and J genes are TRBV19 and TRBJ2-5, with D perhaps matching TRBD1 (5 bases). The CDR3 covers 15 residues. The germline V gene encodes CDR1 LNHDA and CDR2 SQIVND (reference sequence). Trimming cost V 8 bases and J 4 bases, with 20 bases left between them. In DNA, the CDR3 is TGTGCCAGTCGGTCCAGGGTCAGGAGCCGAGAGACCCAGTACTTC. Its protein product is CASRSRVRSRETQYF.

Details on this clone: Other DNA sequences within the sample encode an identical CDR3. The chain links TRBV4-1 to TRBJ2-3; 10 bases agree with TRBD2. Trimming removed 1 base from V and 4 bases from J; junction bases left unmatched: 5. Germline values: CDR1 MGHRA, CDR2 YSYEKL. The CDR3 is made up of 16 amino acids. CDR3 nucleotide sequence: TGCGCCAGCAGCCAAGTCAGCGGGGGGGCAGCAGATACGCAGTATTTT. Translation: CASSQVSGGAADTQYF.

V usage is TRBV4-1 and J usage is TRBJ1-5, with D unresolved. The germline CDR1 and CDR2 sequences are MGHRA and YSYEKL. V was clipped by 0 bases and J by 2 bases, with 5 bases between them. The CDR3 totals 14 residues. The CDR3 DNA follows: TGCGCCAGCAGCCAAGATCCCGGCAATCAGCCCCAGCATTTT. Translating gives CASSQDPGNQPQHF.

The chain is built from TRBV27 and TRBJ1-5; 11 bases are shared with TRBD1. J gave up 2 bases and V 5 bases, and 5 bases lay outside the gene matches. The germline CDR1 and CDR2 sequences are MNHEY and SMNVEV (reference sequence). This CDR3 is 16 amino acids long. DNA of the CDR3: TGTGCCAGCAGTGTCGGGACAGGGGGACGCAATCAGCCCCAGCATTTT. The encoded protein is CASSVGTGGRNQPQHF.

The chain carries TRBV27 and TRBJ1-2; 12 bases fit TRBD1. The ends lost 2 bases at V and 10 bases at J; junction bases unmatched: 11. Germline CDR1 MNHEY, CDR2 SMNVEV (reference sequence). This CDR3 has 16 residues. The CDR3 protein is CASSLARDRGQGTYTF. In nucleotides, the CDR3 is TGTGCCAGCAGTTTAGCCCGGGACAGGGGGCAAGGGACCTACACCTTC.

V and J are TRBV7-3 and TRBJ2-7, with D possibly TRBD1 on 5 matching bases. The germline V and J ends were trimmed by 2 bases and 3 bases, with 11 bases remaining between them. The length of the CDR3 is 14 residues. CDR1 is SGHTA and CDR2 is FQGTGA in the germline V gene. CDR3 residues: CASSLERQGYEQYF. For the CDR3, the DNA is TGTGCCAGCAGCTTAGAAAGGCAGGGCTACGAGCAGTACTTC.

The gene calls are TRBV6-1 and TRBJ1-2; 7 bases are a match to TRBD1. CDR3 length: 16 amino acids. Per germline, CDR1 MNHNS and CDR2 SASEGT. J lost 3 bases, V lost 2 bases, and 9 bases had no gene match. CDR3 sequence: CASSERERGRDYGYTF. The CDR3 nucleotides read TGTGCCAGCAGTGAACGTGAGAGGGGGCGCGACTATGGCTACACCTTC.

V usage is TRBV9 and J usage is TRBJ1-2; TRBD1 is a possible D gene (5 bases). The V end was cut by 3 bases, the J end by 8 bases, with 11 bases between. Looked up from germline, CDR1 is SGDLS and CDR2 is YYNGEE. The CDR3 loop spans 12 amino acids. The CDR3, as DNA: TGTGCCAGCAGCGCATCCGGGGGGGGCTACACCTTC. Amino acids: CASSASGGGYTF. Looking up the rest from reference TRBV9 and TRBJ1-2 gives the full variable domain: DSGVTQTPKHLITATGQRVTLRCSPRSGDLSVYWYQQSLDQGLQFLIQYYNGEERAKGNILERFSAQQFPDLHSELNLSSLELGDSALYFCASSASGGGYTFGSGTRLTVV.

This clone was found once. The CDR3 nucleotides read TGTGCCAGCAGCCAAGATCAGGCCAGGGAAGAGACCCAGTACTTC. It is translated as CASSQDQAREETQYF. The chain is built from TRBV4-2 and TRBJ2-5; D possibly corresponds to TRBD1 (5 bases). There are 15 residues in the CDR3. The V end lost 0 bases, the J end lost 3 bases, and 11 bases lay between the germline ends. Germline values: CDR1 LGHNA, CDR2 YNFKEQ.

The V call is TRBV7-4, the J call TRBJ2-3; 8 bases map to TRBD2. The V segment lost 4 bases and the J segment 6 bases; nucleotides outside the gene matches: 15. The CDR3 extends over 17 amino acids. Looked up from germline, CDR1 is SGHVT and CDR2 is SQSDAQ. CDR3 amino acids: CASSSGPGCGGNDTQYF. For the CDR3, the DNA is TGTGCCAGCAGCTCGGGACCCGGGTGCGGGGGGAACGATACGCAGTATTTT.

The chain uses TRBV29-1 and TRBJ2-7; no firm D call. V lost 6 bases and J lost 3, with 6 bases in between. The CDR3 has 10 amino acids. Germline CDR1 SQVTM, CDR2 ANQGSEA. CDR3 DNA sequence: TGCAGCGTGCGAGACTACGAGCAGTACTTC. As protein: CSVRDYEQYF.

Note on this clone: A junction end diverges from the germline sequence, so it may reflect a read error. The CDR3 is CASRQEIGGTAYGYTF. The CDR3 nucleotides are TGTGCCAGCAGACAAGAAATCGGCGGGACAGCCTATGGCTACACCTTC. V gene TRBV4-2 combines with J gene TRBJ1-2; 7 bases match TRBD1. This CDR3 has 16 residues. Germline V gives CDR1 LGHNA, CDR2 YNFKEQ.

This chain links TRBV2 with TRBJ2-3; D remains ambiguous. Germline V gene sequence: CDR1 SNHLY, CDR2 FYNNEI. The V gene lost 0 bases and the J gene lost 2 bases, with 3 bases spanning the gap. The CDR3 totals 13 residues. CDR3 DNA sequence: TGTGCCAGCAGTGAAGCGGCCACAGATACGCAGTATTTT. Translating gives CASSEAATDTQYF.

The chain carries TRBV19 and TRBJ2-7, with D possibly being TRBD1 (5 bases). CDR1 is LNHDA, CDR2 SQIVND, per germline (reference sequence). V was pared by 8 bases and J by 1 base, with 12 bases between. The CDR3 totals 13 residues. The CDR3 nucleotides read TGTGCCAGTGCCTGGCAGGGTTCCTACGAGCAGTACTTC. Translated, it gives CASAWQGSYEQYF.

This clone occurred once. V gene TRBV11-1 combines with J gene TRBJ2-1; D perhaps matches TRBD1 (5 bases). Per germline, CDR1 SGHAT and CDR2 FQDESV (reference sequence). This CDR3 is 16 amino acids long. With 5 bases removed from V and 0 bases from J, the gap between germline ends came to 14 bases. The CDR3 DNA sequence: TGTGCCAGCAGCCTTCAGCGAGACAGCTCCTACAATGAGCAGTTCTTC. This translates into CASSLQRDSSYNEQFF.

V is TRBV10-1 and J is TRBJ2-2; 10 bases match TRBD2. V was pared by 4 bases and J by 1 base, with 6 bases of the junction left unmatched. Germline V gene sequence: CDR1 WNHNN, CDR2 SYGVQD (reference sequence). The CDR3 runs 17 residues. DNA of the CDR3: TGCGCCAGCAGTGGGTCCGGACTAGCGGTGAACACCGGGGAGCTGTTTTTT. Translation: CASSGSGLAVNTGELFF.

The chain recombines TRBV5-1 with TRBJ2-5, with TRBD1 matching 8 bases. CDR3 length: 15 residues. The trim removed 0 bases at V and 4 bases at J, leaving 5 bases unmatched. The V gene's germline CDR1 is SGHRS and CDR2 YFSETQ. The CDR3 nucleotides read TGCGCCAGCAGCTTGGATGGACAGGGTGGAGAGACCCAGTACTTC. This codes for CASSLDGQGGETQYF.

The V call is TRBV5-1, the J call TRBJ1-4; TRBD1 is a possible D gene (6 bases). The CDR3 covers 14 residues. Trimming left V 5 bases short and J 6 bases short, with 14 bases between. CDR1 and CDR2 (germline): SGHRS, YFSETQ. This CDR3 reads CASSWGRTDEKLFF. DNA for the CDR3: TGCGCCAGCAGTTGGGGGCGCACGGATGAAAAACTGTTTTTT. Together with reference TRBV5-1 and TRBJ1-4, the CDR3 gives the full variable domain: KAGVTQTPRYLIKTRGQQVTLSCSPISGHRSVSWYQQTPGQGLQFLFEYFSETQRNKGNFPGRFSGRQFSNSRSEMNVSTLELGDSALYLCASSWGRTDEKLFFGSGTQLSVL.

J is TRBJ1-1 and V is TRBV14; 7 positions agree with TRBD1. CDR1 and CDR2 from the germline V gene are SGHDN and FVKESK. The CDR3 consists of 15 residues. V shed 3 bases and J 0 bases; nucleotides not matched to a gene: 4. CDR3 in amino acids: CASSQGRGLNTEAFF. CDR3 sequence (DNA): TGTGCCAGCAGCCAGGGCAGGGGGTTGAACACTGAAGCTTTCTTT.

J is TRBJ1-5 and V is TRBV9; 7 bases align to TRBD1. From germline, CDR1 is SGDLS and CDR2 YYNGEE. The J segment lost 7 bases and the V segment lost 0 bases, leaving 4 bases of the junction unmatched. This CDR3 has 14 amino acids. The CDR3 nucleotides are TGTGCCAGCAGCGTAGGTTCAGGGGGACAGCCCCAGCATTTT. It specifies CASSVGSGGQPQHF.

V gene TRBV6-1 combines with J gene TRBJ1-2; 8 bases align to TRBD1. Unmatched junction bases numbered 4, after V lost 5 bases and J lost 2 bases. This CDR3 contains 14 residues. Germline V gene sequence: CDR1 MNHNS, CDR2 SASEGT. The CDR3 coding sequence is TGTGCCAGCAGTCGGACAGGGAAAAACTATGGCTACACCTTC. Its protein product is CASSRTGKNYGYTF.

CDR3 nucleotides: TGTGCCAGCAGCCGTATAGCGGGGGGGCCGGACAATGAGCAGTTCTTC. It specifies CASSRIAGGPDNEQFF. The chain combines TRBV11-2 with TRBJ2-1; 11 nucleotides align to TRBD2. Germline-derived CDR1 and CDR2 are SGHAT and FQNNGV. This CDR3 has 16 residues. The J segment lost 5 bases and the V segment lost 5 bases, leaving 8 bases of the junction unmatched.

The J gene is TRBJ2-7, the V gene TRBV5-1; 7 bases are shared with TRBD1. Germline V gene sequence: CDR1 SGHRS, CDR2 YFSETQ. Trimming at V came to 5 bases and at J to 3 bases, leaving 8 bases not matched to a gene. The CDR3 runs to 14 residues. Here the CDR3 reads CASRRGTAVYEQYF. Written as DNA, the CDR3 is TGCGCCAGCAGAAGGGGGACAGCAGTCTACGAGCAGTACTTC. The full variable domain, completed using reference TRBV5-1 and TRBJ2-7, is KAGVTQTPRYLIKTRGQQVTLSCSPISGHRSVSWYQQTPGQGLQFLFEYFSETQRNKGNFPGRFSGRQFSNSRSEMNVSTLELGDSALYLCASRRGTAVYEQYFGPGTRLTVT.

The rearrangement links TRBV6-1 to TRBJ2-5, with D possibly being TRBD2 (6 bases). Germline CDR1 reads MNHNS; CDR2 reads SASEGT. This CDR3 has 15 residues. Trimming removed 3 bases at V and 5 bases at J, with 16 bases between. The CDR3 DNA sequence: TGTGCCAGCAGTGACTCCCCGAGGCTAGCGGAGACCCAGTACTTC. Translation gives CASSDSPRLAETQYF.

The CDR3 sequence is CASSISGSTVGTEAFF. The CDR3 nucleotides are TGTGCCAGTAGTATTTCAGGGTCCACCGTGGGCACTGAAGCTTTCTTT. The chain is built from TRBV19 and TRBJ1-1; weak D call: TRBD1 (5 bases). This CDR3 region has 16 residues. Germline CDR1 is LNHDA and CDR2 is SQIVND (reference sequence). The V end lost 3 bases, the J end lost 4 bases, and 18 bases lay between the germline ends.

The chain uses TRBV6-6 and TRBJ1-1; 9 bases map to TRBD1. J gave up 6 bases and V 2 bases, and 7 bases lay outside the gene matches. Germline CDR1 and CDR2: MNHNY and SVGAGI (reference sequence). The CDR3 runs 15 residues. The CDR3 DNA follows: TGTGCCAGCAGTTACAGGGGACAGGGCCTATCTGAAGCTTTCTTT. Its translation is CASSYRGQGLSEAFF.

The J gene is TRBJ2-5, the V gene TRBV6-5, with 10 bases lining up with TRBD2. The J call could be wrong; TRBJ2-7 is a better fit for the DNA end. Per the germline V gene, CDR1 is MNHEY and CDR2 is SVGAGI. The CDR3 is made up of 14 amino acids. The CDR3 sequence: CASSSGGGTYEQYF. CDR3 coding DNA: TGTGCCAGCAGTAGCGGGGGGGGGACCTACGAGCAGTACTTC.

This chain joins TRBV6-1 and TRBJ1-2, with a possible D match to TRBD1 (6 bases). Trimming stripped 6 bases from V and 1 base from J, with 9 bases between. This CDR3 has 13 residues. From germline, CDR1 is MNHNS and CDR2 SASEGT. The CDR3 sequence is CASREDSNYGYTF. The CDR3 coding sequence is TGTGCCAGCAGGGAGGACAGTAACTATGGCTACACCTTC.

This chain links TRBV30 with TRBJ2-1; 15 bases agree with TRBD2. The germline V gene has CDR1 GTSNPN and CDR2 SVGIG (reference sequence). The CDR3 spans 20 residues. The trim removed 5 bases at V and 1 base at J, leaving 15 bases unmatched. CDR3 DNA sequence: TGTGCCTGGGGTATTCCCGTTGGGACTAGCGGGGGGCCTTCCTACAATGAGCAGTTCTTC. Protein product: CAWGIPVGTSGGPSYNEQFF.